These 3 T cell receptor beta chains came from one sample sequenced in a study of Graves' ophthalmopathy and Graves' hyperthyroidism. RNA transcripts yielded amplified TCR beta CDR3 regions. Scientists carried out first-round RT-PCR using HTBI primers and then a second-round multiplex PCR. A single record per CDR3 protein comes from TCRdb applying MiXCR to the multiplex PCR reads. The sample lists about 160,000 distinct CDR3 sequences, approximately 40% occurring once. Sequenced material: peripheral blood. Receptors were obtained from a man between 25 and 39 years old with Graves' ophthalmopathy.

The chain uses TRBV6-1 and TRBJ2-2; D not resolved. CDR1 is MNHNS, CDR2 SASEGT, per germline. The ends were cut back, 9 bases at V and 6 bases at J, with 8 bases in the middle. This CDR3 is 11 amino acids long. CDR3 region: CARGPPGELFF. CDR3 nucleotides: TGTGCCAGGGGCCCCCCCGGGGAGCTGTTTTTT.

This clonotype has at least ten counts. V and J are TRBV20-1 and TRBJ1-1, with D hard to call. V was clipped by 3 bases and J by 7 bases, with 9 bases between them. The CDR3 is 11 residues long. CDR1 and CDR2 (germline): DFQATT, SNEGSKA (reference sequence). The CDR3 here is CSASFGHEAFF. For the CDR3, the DNA is TGCAGTGCTAGTTTCGGCCATGAAGCTTTCTTT.

The rearrangement joins TRBV6-5 to TRBJ2-2; D not resolved. Germline-derived CDR1 and CDR2 are MNHEY and SVGAGI. This CDR3 is 16 amino acids long. V dropped 0 bases and J dropped 6 bases, with 14 bases sitting between them. The CDR3 DNA reads TGTGCCAGCAGTTACTCACGTCCAGGCAATCCCGGGGAGCTGTTTTTT. Protein sequence: CASSYSRPGNPGELFF.